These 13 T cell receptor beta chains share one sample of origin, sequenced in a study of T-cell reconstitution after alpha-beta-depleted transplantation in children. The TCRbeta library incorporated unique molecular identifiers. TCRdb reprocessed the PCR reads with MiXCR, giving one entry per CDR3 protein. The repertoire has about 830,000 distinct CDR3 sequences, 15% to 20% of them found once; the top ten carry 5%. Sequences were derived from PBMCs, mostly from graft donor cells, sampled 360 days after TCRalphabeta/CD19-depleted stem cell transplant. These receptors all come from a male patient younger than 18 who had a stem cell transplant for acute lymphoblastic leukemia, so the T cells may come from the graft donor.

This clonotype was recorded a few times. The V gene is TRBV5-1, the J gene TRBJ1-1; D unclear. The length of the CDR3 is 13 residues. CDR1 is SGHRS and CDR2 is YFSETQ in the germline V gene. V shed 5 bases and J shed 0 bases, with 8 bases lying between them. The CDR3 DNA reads TGCGCCAGCAGTGAGGCCATGAACACTGAAGCTTTCTTT. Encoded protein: CASSEAMNTEAFF.

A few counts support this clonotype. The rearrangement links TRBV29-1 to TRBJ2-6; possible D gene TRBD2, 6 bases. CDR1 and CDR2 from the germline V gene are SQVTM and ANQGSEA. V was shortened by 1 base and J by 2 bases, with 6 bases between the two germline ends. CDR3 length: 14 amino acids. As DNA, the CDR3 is TGCAGCGTTGAAGGGGGGGCTGGGGCCAACGTCCTGACTTTC. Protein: CSVEGGAGANVLTF.

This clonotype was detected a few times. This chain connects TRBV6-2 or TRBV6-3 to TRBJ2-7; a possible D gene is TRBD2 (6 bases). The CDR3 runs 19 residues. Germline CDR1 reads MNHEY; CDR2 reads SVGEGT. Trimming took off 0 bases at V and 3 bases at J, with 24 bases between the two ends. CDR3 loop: CASSYSVRSRLARNYEQYF. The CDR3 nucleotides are TGTGCCAGCAGTTACTCGGTGCGTTCGCGGCTAGCGAGAAACTACGAGCAGTACTTC.

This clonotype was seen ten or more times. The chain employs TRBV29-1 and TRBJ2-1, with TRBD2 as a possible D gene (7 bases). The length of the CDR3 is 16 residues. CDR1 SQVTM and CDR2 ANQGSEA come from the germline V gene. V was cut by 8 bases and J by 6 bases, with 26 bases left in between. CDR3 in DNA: TGCAGCCTCGGGGGCCCAGCGGGAACGCCTGGCAATGAGCAGTTCTTC. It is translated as CSLGGPAGTPGNEQFF.

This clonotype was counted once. As DNA, the CDR3 is TGTGCCAGCAGCACCAAAATGCACAGGGGCCGGGAGACCCAGTACTTC. It translates to CASSTKMHRGRETQYF. V and J are TRBV21-1 and TRBJ2-5; the table's D call TRBD1 went unverified against the DNA. TRBV21-1 is a pseudogene segment. This CDR3 has 16 amino acids.

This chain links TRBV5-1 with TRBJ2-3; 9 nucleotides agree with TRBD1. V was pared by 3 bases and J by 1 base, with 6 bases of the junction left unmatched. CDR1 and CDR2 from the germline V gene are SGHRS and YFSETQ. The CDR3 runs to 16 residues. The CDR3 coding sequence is TGCGCCAGCAGCTGGGGACAGGGCGGACGCACAGATACGCAGTATTTT. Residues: CASSWGQGGRTDTQYF.

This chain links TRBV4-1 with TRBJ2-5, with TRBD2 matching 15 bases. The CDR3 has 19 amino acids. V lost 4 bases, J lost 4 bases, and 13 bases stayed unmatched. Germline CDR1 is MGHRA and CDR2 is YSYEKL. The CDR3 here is CASSRGVQRGLAGGETQYF. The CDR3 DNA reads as TGCGCCAGCAGCCGCGGGGTACAAAGGGGACTAGCGGGAGGAGAGACCCAGTACTTC.

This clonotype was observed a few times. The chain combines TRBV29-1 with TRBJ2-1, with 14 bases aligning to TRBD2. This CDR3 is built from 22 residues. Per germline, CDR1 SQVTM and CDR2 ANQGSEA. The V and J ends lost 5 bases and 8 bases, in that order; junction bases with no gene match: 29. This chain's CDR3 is CSVRRLAGGPGGRPGVIYEQFF. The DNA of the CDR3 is TGCAGCGTTCGGAGACTAGCGGGAGGGCCGGGGGGAAGGCCGGGGGTGATCTATGAGCAGTTCTTC.

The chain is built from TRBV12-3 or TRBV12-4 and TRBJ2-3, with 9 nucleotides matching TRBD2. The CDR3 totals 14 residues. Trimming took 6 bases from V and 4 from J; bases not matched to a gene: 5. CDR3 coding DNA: TGTGCCAGCAGACCGGGACTAGCAGCAGATACGCAGTATTTT. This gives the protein CASRPGLAADTQYF.

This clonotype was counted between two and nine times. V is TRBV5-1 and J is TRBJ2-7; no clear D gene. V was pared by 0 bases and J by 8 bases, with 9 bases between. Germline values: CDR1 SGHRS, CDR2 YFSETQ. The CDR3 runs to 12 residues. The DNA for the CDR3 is TGCGCCAGCAGCTTGGACGCCGCCAAGCAGTACTTC. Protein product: CASSLDAAKQYF.

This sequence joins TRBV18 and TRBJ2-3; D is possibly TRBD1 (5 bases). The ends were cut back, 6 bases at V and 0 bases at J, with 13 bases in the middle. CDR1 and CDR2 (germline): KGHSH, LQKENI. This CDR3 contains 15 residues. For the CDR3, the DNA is TGTGCCAGCTCGCCGACAGTTTCTAGCACAGATACGCAGTATTTT. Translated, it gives CASSPTVSSTDTQYF.

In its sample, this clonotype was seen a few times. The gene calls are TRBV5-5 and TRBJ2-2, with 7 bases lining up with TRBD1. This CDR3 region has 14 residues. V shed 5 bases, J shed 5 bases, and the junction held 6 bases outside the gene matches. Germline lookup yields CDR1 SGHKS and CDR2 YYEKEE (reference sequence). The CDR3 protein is CASRKGGATGELFF. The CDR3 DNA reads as TGTGCCAGCAGGAAAGGGGGCGCGACCGGGGAGCTGTTTTTT.

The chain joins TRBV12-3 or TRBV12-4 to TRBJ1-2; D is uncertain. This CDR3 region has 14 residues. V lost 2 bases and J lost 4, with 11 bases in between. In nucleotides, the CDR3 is TGTGCCAGCAGTTTATTAGGTTTTGTCTATGGCTACACCTTC. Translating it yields CASSLLGFVYGYTF.